This passage covers 13 T cell receptor beta chains from one sample sequenced in a study of blood T cell repertoires in COVID-19. The protocol was immunoSEQ multiplex PCR, while the TCRdb copy is restricted to in-frame clones and leaves out a portion. Among approximately 60,000 clones listed, approximately 84% were seen once. Sequenced sample: peripheral blood. The receptors derive from a man aged 50-60 years with active COVID-19.

A few counts support this clone. Other DNA sequences in the same sample also yield this CDR3. The chain couples TRBV4-3 to TRBJ1-1; tentatively, D is TRBD1 (6 bases). Trimming took 0 bases from V and 1 from J, leaving 6 bases between them. In germline, CDR1 is LGHNA, CDR2 YSLEER. CDR3 length equals 14 residues. The CDR3 sequence: CASSQETGNTEAFF. CDR3 sequence (DNA): TGCGCCAGCAGCCAAGAGACAGGGAACACTGAAGCTTTCTTT.

The chain employs TRBV7-9 and TRBJ1-3; TRBD1 might be the D (5 bases). Trimming stripped 5 bases from V and 0 bases from J, with 11 bases between. Germline assignment: CDR1 SEHNR and CDR2 FQNEAQ (reference sequence). The CDR3 is 15 amino acids. In DNA form, the CDR3 reads TGTGCCAGCAGCGGTAGGGGTGGCTCTGGAAACACCATATATTTT. As protein: CASSGRGGSGNTIYF.

This chain uses TRBV11-3 with TRBJ2-7; perhaps TRBD1 as D (6 bases). Germline V gene lookup returns CDR1 SGHNT and CDR2 YENEEA. V lost 5 bases and J lost 3, with 11 bases in between. The CDR3 is 13 amino acids. The CDR3 bases are TGTGCCAGCAGCGTAGGACAGCTCTACGAGCAGTACTTC. Translating it yields CASSVGQLYEQYF. The full variable domain, with the rest looked up from reference TRBV11-3 and TRBJ2-7, is EAGVVQSPRYKIIEKKQPVAFWCNPISGHNTLYWYLQNLGQGPELLIRYENEEAVDDSQLPKDRFSAERLKGVDSTLKIQPAELGDSAVYLCASSVGQLYEQYFGPGTRLTVT.

J is TRBJ2-1 and V is TRBV28, with 9 bases identical to TRBD1. In germline, CDR1 is MDHEN, CDR2 SYDVKM. V trimming: 4 bases; J trimming: 10 bases; junction bases outside the gene matches: 8. The CDR3 totals 14 residues. The CDR3 region has the DNA TGTGCCAGCAGTTGGGGGACAGGGCAGGTAGAGCAGTTCTTC. Translation gives CASSWGTGQVEQFF.

The J gene is TRBJ2-7, the V gene TRBV25-1; the match to TRBD2 covers 8 bases. CDR3 length: 14 residues. Germline V gives CDR1 MGHDK, CDR2 SYGVNS. V shed 5 bases, J shed 4 bases, and the junction held 7 bases outside the gene matches. In DNA, the CDR3 is TGTGCCAGCAGTCGGACGGGGGGGTCGTACGAGCAGTACTTC. Translation gives CASSRTGGSYEQYF.

The rearrangement links TRBV6-5 to TRBJ1-3, with D possibly being TRBD1 (6 bases). Trimming removed 5 bases at V and 4 bases at J, with 9 bases between. The CDR3 spans 13 residues. From germline, CDR1 is MNHEY and CDR2 SVGAGI. The CDR3 bases are TGTGCCAGCAGTCCGGACAGAGGAAACACCATATATTTT. Its protein product is CASSPDRGNTIYF.

J is TRBJ2-7 and V is TRBV4-3; 11 bases are a match to TRBD2. CDR1 and CDR2 (germline): LGHNA, YSLEER. The CDR3 extends over 15 amino acids. V shed 2 bases and J 4 bases; nucleotides not matched to a gene: 4. This CDR3 reads CASSQYSGRGYEQYF. CDR3 coding DNA: TGCGCCAGCAGCCAATATAGCGGGAGGGGGTACGAGCAGTACTTC.

This clone was seen a few times. The chain is built from TRBV4-2 and TRBJ1-2; 7 bases are shared with TRBD1. V lost 1 base, J lost 0 bases, and 2 bases stayed unmatched. The germline V gene has CDR1 LGHNA and CDR2 YNFKEQ. This CDR3 has 15 residues. The CDR3 coding sequence is TGTGCCAGCAGCCAAGTAGGGACAGCTAACTATGGCTACACCTTC. Protein sequence: CASSQVGTANYGYTF.

V usage is TRBV5-1 and J usage is TRBJ1-1; 11 bases fit TRBD1. CDR3 length equals 16 residues. V trimming: 4 bases; J trimming: 5 bases; junction bases outside the gene matches: 10. Germline CDR1 is SGHRS and CDR2 is YFSETQ. The CDR3 DNA follows: TGCGCCAGCAGCCTAAAAACCGGGACAGGGGGTACTGAAGCTTTCTTT. Encoded protein: CASSLKTGTGGTEAFF.

The V call is TRBV6-6, the J call TRBJ2-5, with a possible D match to TRBD2 (6 bases). CDR1 and CDR2 (germline): MNHNY, SVGAGI (reference sequence). This CDR3 contains 14 residues. V was pared by 2 bases and J by 5 bases, with 12 bases between. CDR3 sequence (DNA): TGTGCCAGCAGTTACGGGGGGACGAGCGAGACCCAGTACTTC. Translated: CASSYGGTSETQYF.

J is TRBJ2-3 and V is TRBV4-3; 12 positions match TRBD2. Unmatched junction bases numbered 6, after V lost 4 bases and J lost 1 base. The germline V gene has CDR1 LGHNA and CDR2 YSLEER. This CDR3 has 17 residues. The CDR3 DNA follows: TGCGCCAGCAGCCCACTCCTAGCGGGAGGGGGCACAGATACGCAGTATTTT. It translates to CASSPLLAGGGTDTQYF.

The chain is built from TRBV27 and TRBJ2-5; a weak D match, TRBD1 (5 bases). CDR1 and CDR2 from the germline V gene are MNHEY and SMNVEV (reference sequence). The V gene lost 3 bases and the J gene lost 0 bases, with 8 bases spanning the gap. The CDR3 consists of 14 residues. CDR3 amino acids: CASSFGQYQETQYF. DNA of the CDR3: TGTGCCAGCAGTTTTGGACAATACCAAGAGACCCAGTACTTC.

The rearrangement links TRBV9 to TRBJ1-1; D gene ambiguous. V was pared by 9 bases and J by 1 base, with 7 bases between. Germline V gene data show CDR1 as SGDLS and CDR2 as YYNGEE. The length of the CDR3 is 11 residues. The CDR3 DNA reads as TGTGCCAAAGAGGGGAACACTGAAGCTTTCTTT. Its protein is CAKEGNTEAFF.